This T cell receptor beta chain is from a study of OX40 agonist ivuxolimab in advanced cancers. Study-level background: Ivuxolimab, which targeted the costimulatory receptor OX40 (CD134), was an agonistic, fully human IgG2 monoclonal antibody. Intravenous ivuxolimab was administered to patients every 2 weeks at six dose levels: 0.01, 0.1, 0.3, 1.5, 3 and 10 mg/kg. Of the approximately 53 patients in dose escalation, 19 had hepatocellular carcinoma, approximately 15 had melanoma, 9 had renal cell carcinoma and 9 had head and neck cancer. In the dose-escalation cohort, around four fifths of patients were male, and the mean age was roughly 60 years, with a range of about 20 to 90. Prior anti-PD-1, anti-PD-L1 or anti-CTLA-4 therapy was permitted, and checkpoint inhibitors had been received by less than 45% of dose-escalation patients. Partial responses were achieved by three dose-escalation patients, of whom one had hepatocellular carcinoma and two had cutaneous melanoma. The point of sequencing TCRbeta in the periphery was to test whether ivuxolimab changed TCR sequence diversity and drove clonal T-cell expansion. The paper covers the monotherapy dose-escalation part of the phase I ivuxolimab trial, which included N of about 51 patients. Study-wide findings and limitations: Low levels of normalized T-cell clonal expansion were also shown by some nonresponding patients. In the 0.1-3.0 mg/kg groups, partial responders had among the lowest normalized peripheral clonal expansion, particularly in CD8+ T cells. The antigen specificity of the peripheral T cells that underwent clonal expansion was not determined. Clonal expansion of both CD4+ and CD8+ blood T cells was observed from baseline to week 6 at doses 0.1 to 3.0 mg/kg. After ivuxolimab, expanded clones were on average more numerous among CD8+ T cells than among CD4+ T cells.

The junction carries 15 bases between V and J, which are trimmed by 5 bases and 8 bases respectively. As encoded in the germline V gene (reference sequence), CDR1 is LNHDA while CDR2 is SQIVND. The CDR3, from cysteine to phenylalanine, totals 13 residues. CDR3 DNA only is kept here, 39 bases in frame from base 1. Patients with autoimmune disease history or receiving systemic immunosuppression were excluded from the trial. Peripheral blood for TCR sequencing was collected from all dose cohorts at baseline, on cycle 4 day 1, and on cycle 7 day 1. Samples were obtained from an open-label, multicenter, first-in-human phase I dose-escalation trial of ivuxolimab. Adults with locally advanced or metastatic melanoma, renal cell, hepatocellular, or head and neck squamous cell carcinoma were enrolled in the trial. Before TCR sequencing, CD4+ and CD8+ T cells were separately sorted from peripheral blood. As regards this clone: Its binding antigen is unknown. Qualities for individual bases were not recorded, and no much larger clone is one base off.

For sequencing of the TCRbeta CDR3 region, genomic DNA was extracted from the sorted cells. The immunoSEQ Assay was used to sequence the TCRbeta CDR3 regions. In TCRdb, the immuneACCESS table is reduced to in-frame sequences with V and J assigned. These tables do not hold every clone; where another copy was compared, an unresolved V gene accounts for under half, and the others remain unexplained. This sample is represented by some 60,000 clones; about 83% of them were singletons. The ten largest clones add up to around 4.3% of the sample. The receptor was isolated from an adult with an advanced solid tumor such as melanoma, head and neck, liver or kidney cancer. The V gene is TRBV19 and the J gene is TRBJ1-2; 6 matching bases give a weak D call of TRBD1. The sequencing used CD4+ or CD8+ T cells sorted from blood, collected in a trial of the OX40 agonist ivuxolimab. The CDR3 region has the sequence CASSPQGLGGYTF. The nucleotide sequence reads TGTGCCAGTAGTCCCCAGGGGCTGGGGGGCTACACCTTC.